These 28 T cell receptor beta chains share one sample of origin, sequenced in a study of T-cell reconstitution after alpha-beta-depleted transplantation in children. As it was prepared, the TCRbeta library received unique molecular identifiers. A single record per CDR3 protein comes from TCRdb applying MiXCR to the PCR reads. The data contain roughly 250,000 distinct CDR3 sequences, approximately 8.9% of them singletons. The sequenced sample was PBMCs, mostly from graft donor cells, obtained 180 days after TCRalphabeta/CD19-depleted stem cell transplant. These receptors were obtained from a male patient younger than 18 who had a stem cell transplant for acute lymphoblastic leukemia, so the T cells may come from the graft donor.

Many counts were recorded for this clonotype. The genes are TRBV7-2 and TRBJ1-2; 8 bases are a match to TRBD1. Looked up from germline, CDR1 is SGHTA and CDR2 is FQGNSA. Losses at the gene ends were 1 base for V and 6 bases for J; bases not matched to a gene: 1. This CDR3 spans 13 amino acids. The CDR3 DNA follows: TGTGCCAGCAGCTTAGGGACAGGGAATGGCTACACCTTC. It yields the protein CASSLGTGNGYTF.

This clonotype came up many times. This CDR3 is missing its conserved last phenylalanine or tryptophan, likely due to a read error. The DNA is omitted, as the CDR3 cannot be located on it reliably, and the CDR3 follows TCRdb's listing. The CDR3 here is CSATDRGRTGELLL. The chain recombines TRBV20-1 with TRBJ2-2; the table's D call, TRBD1, was not checked against the DNA. The CDR3 has 14 residues if both end residues are counted. CDR1 is DFQATT, CDR2 SNEGSKA, per germline (reference sequence).

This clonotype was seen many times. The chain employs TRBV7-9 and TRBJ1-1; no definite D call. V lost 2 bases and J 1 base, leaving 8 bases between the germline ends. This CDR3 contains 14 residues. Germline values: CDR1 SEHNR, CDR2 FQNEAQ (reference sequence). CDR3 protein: CASSLKGGNTEAFF. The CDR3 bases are TGTGCCAGCAGCTTAAAAGGAGGGAACACTGAAGCTTTCTTT. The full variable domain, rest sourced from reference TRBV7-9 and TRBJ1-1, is DTGVSQNPRHKITKRGQNVTFRCDPISEHNRLYWYRQTLGQGPEFLTYFQNEAQLEKSRLLSDRFSAERPKGSFSTLEIQRTEQGDSAMYLCASSLKGGNTEAFFGQGTRLTVV.

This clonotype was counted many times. The CDR3 DNA is TGTGCCAGCAGTGGGGGGGATACGCAGTATTTT. Amino acids: CASSGGDTQYF. J is TRBJ2-3 and V is TRBV12-3 or TRBV12-4, with a tentative D call TRBD2 (6 bases). Trimming removed 5 bases at V and 6 bases at J, with 6 bases between. The CDR3 is made up of 11 amino acids.

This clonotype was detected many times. In DNA, the CDR3 is TGCAGCAGACGGGGACAGGGCCCCGACCAGCAGTACTTC. Its protein product is CSRRGQGPDQQYF. The rearrangement joins TRBV29-1 to TRBJ2-7, with 9 bases aligning to TRBD1. Germline values: CDR1 SQVTM, CDR2 ANQGSEA. The V gene end was trimmed by 8 bases and the J gene end by 8 bases; junction bases not matched to a gene: 13. The CDR3 extends over 13 amino acids.

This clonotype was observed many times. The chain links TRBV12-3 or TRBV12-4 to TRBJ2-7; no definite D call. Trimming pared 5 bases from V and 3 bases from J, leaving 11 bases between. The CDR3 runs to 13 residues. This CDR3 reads CASSVAVSYEQYF. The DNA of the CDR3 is TGTGCCAGCAGTGTTGCGGTTAGCTACGAGCAGTACTTC.

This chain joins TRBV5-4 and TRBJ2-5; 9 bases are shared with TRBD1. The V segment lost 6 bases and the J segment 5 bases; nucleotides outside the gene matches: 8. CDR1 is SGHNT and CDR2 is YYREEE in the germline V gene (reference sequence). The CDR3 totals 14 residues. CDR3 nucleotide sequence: TGTGCCAGCACCACCGGGACAGGGTATGAGACCCAGTACTTC. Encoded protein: CASTTGTGYETQYF. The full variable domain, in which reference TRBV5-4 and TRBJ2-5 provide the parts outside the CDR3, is ETGVTQSPTHLIKTRGQQVTLRCSSQSGHNTVSWYQQALGQGPQFIFQYYREEENGRGNFPPRFSGLQFPNYSSELNVNALELDDSALYLCASTTGTGYETQYFGPGTRLLVL.

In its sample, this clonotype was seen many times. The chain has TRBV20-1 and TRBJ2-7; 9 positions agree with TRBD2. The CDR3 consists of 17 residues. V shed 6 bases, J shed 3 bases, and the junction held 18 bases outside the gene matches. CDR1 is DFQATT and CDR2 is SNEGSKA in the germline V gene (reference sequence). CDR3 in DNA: TGCAGTGCAGATAGTGGGCAGGCTAGCGGGACAATCTACGAGCAGTACTTC. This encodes CSADSGQASGTIYEQYF.

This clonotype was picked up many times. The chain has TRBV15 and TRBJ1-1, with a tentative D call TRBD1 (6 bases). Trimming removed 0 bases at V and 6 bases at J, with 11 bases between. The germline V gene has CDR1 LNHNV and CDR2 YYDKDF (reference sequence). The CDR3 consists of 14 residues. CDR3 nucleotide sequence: TGTGCCACCAGCAGAGATAGCAAGGGGGCTGAAGCTTTCTTT. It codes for CATSRDSKGAEAFF.

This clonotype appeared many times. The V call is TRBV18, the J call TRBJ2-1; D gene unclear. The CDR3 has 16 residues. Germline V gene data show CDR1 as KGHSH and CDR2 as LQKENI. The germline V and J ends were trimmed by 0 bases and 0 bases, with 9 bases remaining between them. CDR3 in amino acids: CASSPPRLSSYNEQFF. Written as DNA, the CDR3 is TGTGCCAGCTCACCACCGCGCCTGAGCTCCTACAATGAGCAGTTCTTC.

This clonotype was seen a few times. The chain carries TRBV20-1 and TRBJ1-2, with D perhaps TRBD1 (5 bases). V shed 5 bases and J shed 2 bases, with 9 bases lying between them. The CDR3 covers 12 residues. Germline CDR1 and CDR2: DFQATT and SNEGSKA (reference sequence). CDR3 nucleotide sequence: TGCAGTGCTTGGGACTTCAACTATGGCTACACCTTC. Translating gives CSAWDFNYGYTF.

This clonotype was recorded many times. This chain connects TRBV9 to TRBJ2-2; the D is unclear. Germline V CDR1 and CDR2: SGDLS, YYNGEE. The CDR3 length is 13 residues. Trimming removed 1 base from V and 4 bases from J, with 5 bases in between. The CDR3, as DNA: TGTGCCAGCAGCGTACTCGGCACCGGGGAGCTGTTTTTT. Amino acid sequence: CASSVLGTGELFF.

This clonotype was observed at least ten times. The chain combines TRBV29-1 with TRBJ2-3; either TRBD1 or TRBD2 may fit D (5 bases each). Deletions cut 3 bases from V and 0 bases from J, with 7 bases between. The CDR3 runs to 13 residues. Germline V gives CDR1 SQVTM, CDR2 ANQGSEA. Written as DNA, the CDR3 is TGCAGCGTTGAGGGGGAGAGCACAGATACGCAGTATTTT. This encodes CSVEGESTDTQYF.

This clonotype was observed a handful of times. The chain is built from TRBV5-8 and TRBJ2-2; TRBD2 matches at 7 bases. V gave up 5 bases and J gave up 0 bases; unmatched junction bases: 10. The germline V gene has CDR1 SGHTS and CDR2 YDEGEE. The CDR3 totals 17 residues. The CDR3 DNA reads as TGTGCCAGCAGTAAACCGGGACTACCATCGAACACCGGGGAGCTGTTTTTT. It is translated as CASSKPGLPSNTGELFF. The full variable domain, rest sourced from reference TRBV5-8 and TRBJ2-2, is EAGVTQSPTHLIKTRGQQATLRCSPISGHTSVYWYQQALGLGLQFLLWYDEGEERNRGNFPPRFSGRQFPNYSSELNVNALELEDSALYLCASSKPGLPSNTGELFFGEGSRLTVL.

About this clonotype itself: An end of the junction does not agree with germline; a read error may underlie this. The CDR3: CASSPGTSGRGRKTRYF. In DNA, the CDR3 is TGTGCCAGCTCACCAGGGACTAGCGGGAGGGGCCGGAAGACCCGGTACTTC. This rearrangement joins TRBV18 to TRBJ2-5, with 16 bases that match TRBD2. Germline V gives CDR1 KGHSH, CDR2 LQKENI. The CDR3 has 17 residues.

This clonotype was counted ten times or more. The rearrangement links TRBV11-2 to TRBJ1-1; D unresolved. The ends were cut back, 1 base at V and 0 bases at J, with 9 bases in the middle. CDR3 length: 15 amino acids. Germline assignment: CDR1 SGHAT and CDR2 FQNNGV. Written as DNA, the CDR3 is TGTGCCAGCAGCTTAGCTATGGGGATGAACACTGAAGCTTTCTTT. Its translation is CASSLAMGMNTEAFF.

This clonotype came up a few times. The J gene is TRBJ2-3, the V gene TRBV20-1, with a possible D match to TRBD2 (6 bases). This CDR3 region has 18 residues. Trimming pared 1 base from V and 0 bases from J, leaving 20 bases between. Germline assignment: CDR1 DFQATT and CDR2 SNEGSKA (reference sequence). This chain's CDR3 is CSARGPIREKRSTDTQYF. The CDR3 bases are TGCAGTGCTAGAGGCCCAATCCGGGAGAAGAGGAGCACAGATACGCAGTATTTT.

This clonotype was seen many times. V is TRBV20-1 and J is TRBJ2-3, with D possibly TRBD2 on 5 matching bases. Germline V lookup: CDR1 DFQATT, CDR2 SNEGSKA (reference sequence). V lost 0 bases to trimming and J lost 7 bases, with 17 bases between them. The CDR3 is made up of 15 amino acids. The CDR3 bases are TGCAGTGCTAGAGATCCCGGACTTGCAACTAATACGCAGTATTTT. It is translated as CSARDPGLATNTQYF.

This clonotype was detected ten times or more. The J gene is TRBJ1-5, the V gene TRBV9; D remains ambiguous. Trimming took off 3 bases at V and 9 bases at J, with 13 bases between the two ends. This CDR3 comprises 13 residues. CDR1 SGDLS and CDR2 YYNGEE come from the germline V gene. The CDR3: CASSEASGRPQHF. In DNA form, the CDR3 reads TGTGCCAGCAGCGAGGCCTCTGGGCGGCCCCAGCATTTT.

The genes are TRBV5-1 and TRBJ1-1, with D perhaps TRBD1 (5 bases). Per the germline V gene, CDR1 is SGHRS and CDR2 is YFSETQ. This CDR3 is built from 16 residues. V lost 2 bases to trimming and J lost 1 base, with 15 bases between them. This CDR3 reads CASSFNSGGRNTEAFF. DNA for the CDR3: TGCGCCAGCAGCTTTAACTCCGGGGGGAGGAACACTGAAGCTTTCTTT.

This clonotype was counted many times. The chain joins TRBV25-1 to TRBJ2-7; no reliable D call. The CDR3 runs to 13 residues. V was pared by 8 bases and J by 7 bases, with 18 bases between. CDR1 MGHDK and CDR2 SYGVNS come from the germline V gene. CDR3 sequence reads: CASGSALFREQYF. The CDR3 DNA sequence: TGTGCCAGCGGGTCCGCCCTCTTCAGGGAGCAGTACTTC.

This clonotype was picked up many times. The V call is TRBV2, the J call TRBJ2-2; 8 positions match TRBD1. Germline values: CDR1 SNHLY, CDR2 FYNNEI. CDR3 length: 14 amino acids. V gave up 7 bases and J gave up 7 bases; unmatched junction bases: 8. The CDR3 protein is CASKAQGVDGELFF. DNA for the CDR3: TGTGCCAGCAAGGCACAGGGGGTAGACGGGGAGCTGTTTTTT.

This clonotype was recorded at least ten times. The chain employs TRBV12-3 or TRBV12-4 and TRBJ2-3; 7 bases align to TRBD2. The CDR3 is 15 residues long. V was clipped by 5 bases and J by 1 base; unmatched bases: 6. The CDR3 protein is CASSPPGRGTDTQYF. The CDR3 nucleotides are TGTGCCAGCAGTCCCCCAGGGAGGGGCACAGATACGCAGTATTTT.

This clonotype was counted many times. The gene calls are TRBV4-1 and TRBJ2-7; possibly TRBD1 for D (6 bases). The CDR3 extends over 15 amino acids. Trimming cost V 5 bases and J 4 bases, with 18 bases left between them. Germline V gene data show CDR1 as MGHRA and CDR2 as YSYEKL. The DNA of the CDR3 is TGCGCCAGCAGCGACGGACAGAGTTCCGGGTACGAGCAGTACTTC. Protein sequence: CASSDGQSSGYEQYF.

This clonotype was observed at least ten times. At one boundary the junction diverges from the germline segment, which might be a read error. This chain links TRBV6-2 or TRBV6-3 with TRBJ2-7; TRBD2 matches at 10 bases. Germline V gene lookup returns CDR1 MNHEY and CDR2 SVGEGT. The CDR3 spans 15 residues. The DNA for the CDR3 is TGTGCCAGCACTTACCCCAGCGGGAGGGCCGGAGAGCAGTACTTC. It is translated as CASTYPSGRAGEQYF.

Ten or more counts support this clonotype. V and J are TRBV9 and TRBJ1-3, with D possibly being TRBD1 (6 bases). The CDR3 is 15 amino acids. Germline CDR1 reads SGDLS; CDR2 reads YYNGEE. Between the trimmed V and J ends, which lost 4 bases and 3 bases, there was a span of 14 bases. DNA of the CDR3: TGTGCCAGCAGCCGTAACGACAGGTTTGGAAACACCATATATTTT. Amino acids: CASSRNDRFGNTIYF.

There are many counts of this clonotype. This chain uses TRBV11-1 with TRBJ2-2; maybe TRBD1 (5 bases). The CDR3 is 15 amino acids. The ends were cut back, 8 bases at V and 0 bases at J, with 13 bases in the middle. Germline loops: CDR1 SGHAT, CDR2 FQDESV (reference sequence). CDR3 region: CASGTQGSNTGELFF. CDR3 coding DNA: TGTGCCAGCGGAACCCAGGGTTCGAACACCGGGGAGCTGTTTTTT. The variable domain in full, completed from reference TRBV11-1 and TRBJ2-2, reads EAEVAQSPRYKITEKSQAVAFWCDPISGHATLYWYRQILGQGPELLVQFQDESVVDDSQLPKDRFSAERLKGVDSTLKIQPAELGDSAMYLCASGTQGSNTGELFFGEGSRLTVL.

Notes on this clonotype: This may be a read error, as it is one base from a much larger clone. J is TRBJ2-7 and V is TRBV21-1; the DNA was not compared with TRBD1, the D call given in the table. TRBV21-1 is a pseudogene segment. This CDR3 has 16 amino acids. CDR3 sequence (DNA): TGTGCCAGCCCCCCCCAGGCAGGGACAGACTCCTACGAGCAGTACTTC. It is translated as CASPPQAGTDSYEQYF.